The text below deals with one T cell receptor beta chain. Method: immunoSEQ multiplex PCR; TCRdb's copy keeps in-frame clones and lacks some. The sample carries 1 million to 1.3 million clones, 78% recorded once. These data belong to a study of shared clonotypes between healthy human individuals. Trimming removed 5 bases at V and 5 bases at J, with 13 bases between. The CDR3 loop spans 15 amino acids. Germline loops: CDR1 LGHNT, CDR2 FRNRAP. Sequenced material: memory CD4+ T cells from PBMCs. This sample's subset: CD45RA-negative fraction. This TCR was sampled from a man in his late teens or twenties in good health. Some clones in this sample may be carry-over from other donors' samples. This chain uses TRBV12-5 with TRBJ2-6; weak D call: TRBD1 (5 bases). The CDR3 DNA sequence: TGTGCTAGTGGTGCAGGACAAAGTCGGGCCAACGTCCTGACTTTC. Protein sequence: CASGAGQSRANVLTF.